Reported below is one TCR beta chain. V was clipped by 8 bases and J by 0 bases, with 23 bases between them. There are 17 residues in the CDR3. Looked up from germline, CDR1 is LNHNV and CDR2 is YYDKDF (reference sequence). The source of the sample is a study of blood T cell repertoires in COVID-19. Sequencing used immunoSEQ multiplex PCR; TCRdb keeps in-frame clones, though not all of them. The sample consists of about 41,000 clones, roughly nine tenths of them appearing once. The chain carries TRBV15 and TRBJ2-7; D gene ambiguous. The origin of this receptor is a man between 60 and 70 years old with acute or convalescent COVID-19. The sample was peripheral blood. In DNA, the CDR3 is TGTGCCACCTCCGTCGGGTCTCCTAAAATAACCTCCTACGAGCAGTACTTC. Translated: CATSVGSPKITSYEQYF.